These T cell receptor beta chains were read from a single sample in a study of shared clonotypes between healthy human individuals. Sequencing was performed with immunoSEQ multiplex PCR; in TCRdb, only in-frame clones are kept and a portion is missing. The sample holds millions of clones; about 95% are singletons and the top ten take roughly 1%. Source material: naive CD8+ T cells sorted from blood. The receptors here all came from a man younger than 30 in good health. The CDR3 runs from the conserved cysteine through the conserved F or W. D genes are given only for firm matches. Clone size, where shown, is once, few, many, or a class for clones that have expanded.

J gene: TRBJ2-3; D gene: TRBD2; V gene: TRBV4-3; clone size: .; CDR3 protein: CASRLSSGTSTDTQYF; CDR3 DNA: TGCGCCAGCAGATTGTCTAGCGGGACGAGCACAGATACGCAGTATTTT
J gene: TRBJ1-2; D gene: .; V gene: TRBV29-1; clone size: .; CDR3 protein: CSVGGGFYGYTF; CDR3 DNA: TGCAGCGTTGGGGGGGGCTTCTATGGCTACACCTTC
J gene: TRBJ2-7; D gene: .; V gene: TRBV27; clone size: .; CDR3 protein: CASRWTSSSEQYF; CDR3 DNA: TGTGCCAGCAGATGGACATCCAGCAGCGAGCAGTACTTC
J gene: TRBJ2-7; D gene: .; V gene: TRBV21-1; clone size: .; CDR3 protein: CASSKKGFDSGGNHYEQYF; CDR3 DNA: TGTGCCAGCAGCAAAAAGGGGTTTGATAGCGGGGGGAACCACTACGAGCAGTACTTC
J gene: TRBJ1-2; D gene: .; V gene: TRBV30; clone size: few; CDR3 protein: CAWGQTPSYGYTF; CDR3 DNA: TGTGCCTGGGGTCAGACACCTAGCTATGGCTACACCTTC
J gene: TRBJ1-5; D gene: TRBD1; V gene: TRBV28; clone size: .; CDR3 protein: CASSRQGASNQPQHF; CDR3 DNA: TGTGCCAGCAGTAGACAGGGGGCAAGCAATCAGCCCCAGCATTTT
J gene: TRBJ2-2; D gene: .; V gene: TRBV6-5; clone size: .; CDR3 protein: CASSYGWENTGELFF; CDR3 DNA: TGTGCCAGCAGTTACGGGTGGGAAAACACCGGGGAGCTGTTTTTT
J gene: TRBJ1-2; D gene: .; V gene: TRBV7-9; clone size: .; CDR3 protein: CASSLAGSNYGYTF; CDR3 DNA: TGTGCCAGCAGCTTAGCTGGTTCTAACTATGGCTACACCTTC
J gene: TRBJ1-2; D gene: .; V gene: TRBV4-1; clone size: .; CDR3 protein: CASSQENPLNYGYTF; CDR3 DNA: TGCGCCAGCAGCCAAGAAAATCCTCTTAACTATGGCTACACCTTC
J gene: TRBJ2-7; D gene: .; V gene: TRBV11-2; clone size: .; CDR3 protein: CASSLVASYEQYF; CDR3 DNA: TGTGCCAGCAGCTTAGTTGCGTCCTACGAGCAGTACTTC
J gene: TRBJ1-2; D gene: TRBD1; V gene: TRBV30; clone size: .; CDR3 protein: CAWSDDRGYGYTF; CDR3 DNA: TGTGCCTGGAGCGATGACAGGGGCTATGGCTACACCTTC
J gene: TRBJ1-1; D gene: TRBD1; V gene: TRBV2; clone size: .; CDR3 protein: CASMVGQGARTEAFF; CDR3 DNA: TGTGCCAGCATGGTCGGGCAGGGGGCGCGCACTGAAGCTTTCTTT
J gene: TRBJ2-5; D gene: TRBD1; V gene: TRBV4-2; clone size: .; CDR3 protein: CASSPGQGSGGNQETQYF; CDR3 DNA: TGTGCCAGCAGCCCGGGACAGGGGTCCGGCGGGAACCAAGAGACCCAGTACTTC
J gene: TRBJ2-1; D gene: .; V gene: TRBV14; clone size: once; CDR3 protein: CASSPLQGGPDNEQFF; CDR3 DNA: TGTGCCAGCAGCCCTTTACAGGGAGGGCCCGACAATGAGCAGTTCTTC
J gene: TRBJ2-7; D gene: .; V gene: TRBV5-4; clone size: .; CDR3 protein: CASSLGDSTYEQYF; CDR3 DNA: TGTGCCAGCAGCTTGGGAGACAGTACATACGAGCAGTACTTC
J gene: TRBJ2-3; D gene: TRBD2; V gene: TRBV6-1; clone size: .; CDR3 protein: CASSGAGVTDTQYF; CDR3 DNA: TGTGCCAGCAGTGGGGCGGGGGTCACAGATACGCAGTATTTT
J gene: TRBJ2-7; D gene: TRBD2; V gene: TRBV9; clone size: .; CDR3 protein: CASSVGSGSGGGSYEQYF; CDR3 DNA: TGTGCCAGCAGCGTAGGATCTGGGAGCGGGGGTGGCTCCTACGAGCAGTACTTC
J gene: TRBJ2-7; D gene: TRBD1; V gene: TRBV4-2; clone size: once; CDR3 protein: CASSQGDSSHEQYF; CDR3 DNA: TGTGCCAGCAGCCAAGGGGACAGCTCCCACGAGCAGTACTTC
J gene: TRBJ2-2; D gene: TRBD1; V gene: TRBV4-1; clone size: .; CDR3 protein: CASSQAGTGGLGELFF; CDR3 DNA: TGCGCCAGCAGCCAGGCCGGGACAGGGGGCCTCGGGGAGCTGTTTTTT
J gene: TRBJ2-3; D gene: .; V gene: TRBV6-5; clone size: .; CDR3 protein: CASSYSGTDTQYF; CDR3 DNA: TGTGCCAGCAGTTACTCAGGCACAGATACGCAGTATTTT
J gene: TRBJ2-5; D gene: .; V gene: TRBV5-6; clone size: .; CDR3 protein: CASSPDTGWSLDKETQYF; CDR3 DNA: TGTGCCAGCAGCCCGGACACTGGTTGGTCCCTCGATAAAGAGACCCAGTACTTC
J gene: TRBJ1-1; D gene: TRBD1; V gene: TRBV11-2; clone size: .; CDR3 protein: CASKTGASNTEAFF; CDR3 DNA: TGTGCCAGCAAGACAGGGGCCTCGAACACTGAAGCTTTCTTT
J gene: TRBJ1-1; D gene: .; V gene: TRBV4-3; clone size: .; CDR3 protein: CASSQDPTGENTEAFF; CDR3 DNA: TGCGCCAGCAGCCAAGATCCCACCGGGGAGAACACTGAAGCTTTCTTT
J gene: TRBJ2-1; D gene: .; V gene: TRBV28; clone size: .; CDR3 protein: CASRLPRFRGPSYNEQFF; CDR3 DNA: TGTGCCAGCAGGTTACCCAGGTTCCGGGGGCCCTCCTACAATGAGCAGTTCTTC
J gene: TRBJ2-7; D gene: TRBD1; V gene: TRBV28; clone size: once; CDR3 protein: CASSLPGTGDEQYF; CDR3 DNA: TGTGCCAGCAGCCTACCCGGGACAGGGGACGAGCAGTACTTC
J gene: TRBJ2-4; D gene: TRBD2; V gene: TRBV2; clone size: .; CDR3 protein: CASSEDGEGAKNIQYF; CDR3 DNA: TGTGCCAGCAGTGAAGACGGGGAGGGGGCCAAAAACATTCAGTACTTC
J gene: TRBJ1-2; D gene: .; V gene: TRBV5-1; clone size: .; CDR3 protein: CASSSNRDDGYTF; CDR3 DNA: TGCGCCAGCAGCTCAAACAGGGATGATGGCTACACCTTC
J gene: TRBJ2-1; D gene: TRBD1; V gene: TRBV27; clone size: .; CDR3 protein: CASSPGQGVSPEQFF; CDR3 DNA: TGTGCCAGCAGTCCCGGACAGGGAGTCTCCCCTGAGCAGTTCTTC
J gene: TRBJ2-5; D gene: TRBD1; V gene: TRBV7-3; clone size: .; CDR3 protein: CASSLTQGAQETQYF; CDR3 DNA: TGTGCCAGCAGCTTAACCCAGGGGGCCCAAGAGACCCAGTACTTC
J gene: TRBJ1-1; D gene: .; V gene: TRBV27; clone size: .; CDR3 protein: CASSLLGAGTEAFF; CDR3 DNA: TGTGCCAGCAGTTTATTAGGCGCCGGCACTGAAGCTTTCTTT
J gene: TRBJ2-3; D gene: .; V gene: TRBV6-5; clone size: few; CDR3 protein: CASSYTNTDTQYF; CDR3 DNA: TGTGCCAGCAGTTACACGAACACAGATACGCAGTATTTT
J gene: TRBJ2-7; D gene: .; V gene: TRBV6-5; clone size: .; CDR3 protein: CASSYKIQGYEQYF; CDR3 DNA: TGTGCCAGCAGTTATAAAATACAGGGCTACGAGCAGTACTTC
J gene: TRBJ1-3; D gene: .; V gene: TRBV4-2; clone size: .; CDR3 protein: CASSQAWTASGNTIYF; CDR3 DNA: TGTGCCAGCAGCCAAGCCTGGACAGCCTCTGGAAACACCATATATTTT